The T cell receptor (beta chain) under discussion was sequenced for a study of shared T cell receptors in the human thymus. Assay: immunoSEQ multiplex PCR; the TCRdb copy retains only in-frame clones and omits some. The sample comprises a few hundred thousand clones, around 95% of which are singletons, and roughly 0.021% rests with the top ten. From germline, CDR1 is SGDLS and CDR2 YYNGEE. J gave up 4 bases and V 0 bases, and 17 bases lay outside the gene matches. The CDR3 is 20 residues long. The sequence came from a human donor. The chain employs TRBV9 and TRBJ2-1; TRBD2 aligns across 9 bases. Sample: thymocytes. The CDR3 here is CASSVAARRAGGPLYNEQFF. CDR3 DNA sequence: TGTGCCAGCAGCGTAGCAGCGCGGAGGGCGGGAGGGCCCCTGTACAATGAGCAGTTCTTC.